These 10 T cell receptor beta chains originate from one sample sequenced in a study of T cell repertoires in cytomegalovirus infection. One entry per CDR3 protein, called by TCRdb with MiXCR from the reads. The sample carries fewer than 350,000 distinct CDR3 sequences, more than 8% recorded once. Sequencing input: PBMCs. The receptors originated from a human donor in good health (CMV status not recorded). Some clones in this sample may be carry-over from other donors' samples.

The rearrangement joins TRBV12-3 or TRBV12-4 to TRBJ2-3; 9 bases match TRBD2. The CDR3 extends over 14 amino acids. V shed 5 bases, J shed 2 bases, and the junction held 2 bases outside the gene matches. The CDR3 spells CASSGLAHTDTQYF. CDR3 DNA: TGTGCCAGCAGTGGACTAGCGCACACAGATACGCAGTATTTT.

This clonotype was seen repeatedly, ten times or more. This chain joins TRBV7-2 and TRBJ2-5; D uncertain. The CDR3 runs 12 residues. V lost 5 bases to trimming and J lost 3 bases, with 7 bases between them. The germline CDR1 and CDR2 sequences are SGHTA and FQGNSA. Written as DNA, the CDR3 is TGTGCCAGCAGCCCCCCGAAAGAGACCCAGTACTTC. Amino acids: CASSPPKETQYF.

The J gene is TRBJ1-3, the V gene TRBV29-1, with D unresolved. The CDR3 spans 12 residues. V lost 4 bases and J 8 bases, leaving 12 bases between the germline ends. Per germline, CDR1 SQVTM and CDR2 ANQGSEA. The CDR3 here is CSVVGSLDTIYF. Here the CDR3 DNA reads TGCAGCGTTGTGGGAAGTTTAGACACCATATATTTT.

The V gene is TRBV6-2 or TRBV6-3, the J gene TRBJ2-6; D gene unclear. CDR3 length equals 18 residues. The V and J ends lost 0 bases and 0 bases respectively, with 12 bases between them. Germline lookup yields CDR1 MNHEY and CDR2 SVGEGT. The CDR3 nucleotides read TGTGCCAGCAGTTACTCGCAGCCGTGGGGCTCTGGGGCCAACGTCCTGACTTTC. Residues: CASSYSQPWGSGANVLTF.

The rearrangement links TRBV28 to TRBJ2-3; a possible D gene is TRBD2 (6 bases). The CDR3 is 14 residues long. Deletions cut 2 bases from V and 5 bases from J, with 11 bases between. Per germline, CDR1 MDHEN and CDR2 SYDVKM. In DNA form, the CDR3 reads TGTGCCAGCAGTTTAGGAGGGAGTCAAGATACGCAGTATTTT. Translation gives CASSLGGSQDTQYF.

V is TRBV7-3 and J is TRBJ2-7, with D possibly matching TRBD1 (6 bases). This CDR3 has 13 residues. CDR1 is SGHTA, CDR2 FQGTGA, per germline. Trimming shortened V by 5 bases and J by 4 bases, and 12 bases separated the two germline ends. CDR3: CASSQIGGYEQYF. CDR3 DNA: TGTGCCAGCAGCCAGATAGGGGGATACGAGCAGTACTTC.

The table lists this clonotype with many counts. The V gene is TRBV7-8, the J gene TRBJ2-7; tentative D call: TRBD1 (5 bases). Germline CDR1 reads SGHVS; CDR2 reads FQNEAQ. The CDR3 length is 15 residues. Trimming removed 1 base at V and 0 bases at J, with 10 bases between. The CDR3 spells CASSLGTTYSYEQYF. The DNA for the CDR3 is TGTGCCAGCAGCTTAGGGACAACCTACTCCTACGAGCAGTACTTC.

The rearrangement links TRBV7-6 to TRBJ2-5; D might be TRBD2 (5 bases). V lost 5 bases, J lost 5 bases, and 12 bases lay in between. Germline CDR1 and CDR2: SGHVS and FNYEAQ. This CDR3 region has 13 residues. CDR3 protein: CASSPTSSETQYF. The CDR3 DNA sequence: TGTGCCAGCAGCCCTACTAGTTCGGAGACCCAGTACTTC. The full variable domain, rest sourced from reference TRBV7-6 and TRBJ2-5, is GAGVSQSPRYKVTKRGQDVALRCDPISGHVSLYWYRQALGQGPEFLTYFNYEAQQDKSGLPNDRFSAERPEGSISTLTIQRTEQRDSAMYRCASSPTSSETQYFGPGTRLLVL.

This clonotype came up many times. The chain carries TRBV7-2 and TRBJ1-5; no clear D. The CDR3 is 15 residues long. The germline V and J ends were trimmed by 6 bases and 0 bases, with 12 bases remaining between them. CDR1 and CDR2 from the germline V gene are SGHTA and FQGNSA. The CDR3 protein is CASRLQPYSNQPQHF. DNA for the CDR3: TGTGCCAGCAGGCTTCAGCCGTATAGCAATCAGCCCCAGCATTTT.

This chain links TRBV10-3 with TRBJ1-2; possibly TRBD1 for D (6 bases). Trimming took 8 bases from V and 4 from J, leaving 17 bases between them. This CDR3 has 14 residues. From germline, CDR1 is ENHRY and CDR2 SYGVKD. The CDR3 bases are TGTGCCATCTTACGGCAGGGGAATTTCTATGGCTACACCTTC. Its protein is CAILRQGNFYGYTF.